The clone carrying this T cell receptor beta chain appeared a single time. The sample comes from a study of blood T cell repertoires in COVID-19. Study context: The samples span acute and convalescent COVID-19 from the United States, Italy and Spain. From T cells, B-cell-depleted T cells, or PBMCs came the material, which was cDNA or gDNA.

Source study methods: Amplification from reference gene primers served as the basis for estimated nucleated cell counts. Some clones are missing from TCRdb's copy, which holds only in-frame ones; the method was immunoSEQ multiplex PCR. D and trimming were read from the DNA, whereas the V and J calls and clone size are those reported in that table. The sample consists of about 32,000 clones, approximately 85% of them appearing once. This receptor was obtained from a man between 60 and 75 years old with active or convalescent COVID-19. The specimen sequenced was peripheral blood.

CDR3 bases: TGTGCCAGCAGCTTGGCCGGACTAGCGGGGGGGGCGAACACCGGGGAGCTGTTTTTT. Amino acid sequence: CASSLAGLAGGANTGELFF. The gene calls are TRBV5-8 and TRBJ2-2, with 15 bases lining up with TRBD2. Germline CDR1 reads SGHTS; CDR2 reads YDEGEE. The CDR3 is 19 amino acids. V lost 0 bases and J lost 0; bases outside the gene matches: 3.